The 19 T cell receptor beta chains given below trace back to one sample, sequenced in a study of blood T cell repertoires in COVID-19. TCRdb's copy holds only in-frame clones and misses some; the assay was immunoSEQ multiplex PCR. The data contain more than 300,000 clones, more than 75% of them singletons. The sequencing input was peripheral blood. These receptors were obtained from a woman aged 45-60 years with acute or convalescent COVID-19.

In its sample, this clone was seen a few times. The gene calls are TRBV28 and TRBJ1-5; D perhaps matches TRBD1 (5 bases). V lost 2 bases to trimming and J lost 4 bases, with 12 bases between them. Germline V gene data show CDR1 as MDHEN and CDR2 as SYDVKM. The CDR3 loop spans 15 amino acids. The CDR3 DNA reads TGTGCCAGCAGTTTACAGGGATCGAAAAATCAGCCCCAGCATTTT. It is translated as CASSLQGSKNQPQHF.

V usage is TRBV5-4 and J usage is TRBJ2-1; maybe TRBD1 (6 bases). Per the germline V gene, CDR1 is SGHNT and CDR2 is YYREEE (reference sequence). Trimming cost V 2 bases and J 2 bases, with 8 bases left between them. The CDR3 sequence is 14 residues long. The DNA of the CDR3 is TGTGCCAGCAGCTTTCGACAGGCCTACAATGAGCAGTTCTTC. Its protein product is CASSFRQAYNEQFF. The full variable domain, rest sourced from reference TRBV5-4 and TRBJ2-1, is ETGVTQSPTHLIKTRGQQVTLRCSSQSGHNTVSWYQQALGQGPQFIFQYYREEENGRGNFPPRFSGLQFPNYSSELNVNALELDDSALYLCASSFRQAYNEQFFGPGTRLTVL.

V gene TRBV9 combines with J gene TRBJ1-3; D possibly corresponds to TRBD1 (6 bases). CDR3 size: 14 residues. The ends were cut back, 4 bases at V and 7 bases at J, with 15 bases in the middle. Looked up from germline, CDR1 is SGDLS and CDR2 is YYNGEE. The CDR3 nucleotides read TGTGCCAGCAGCACCCGACAGGTGGGGAACACCATATATTTT. Protein: CASSTRQVGNTIYF.

The chain couples TRBV28 to TRBJ1-2, with a tentative D call TRBD1 (6 bases). Trimming removed 8 bases at V and 2 bases at J, with 18 bases between. Germline V lookup: CDR1 MDHEN, CDR2 SYDVKM. This CDR3 contains 15 residues. DNA for the CDR3: TGTGCCAGCTATGGGACAAGCCCGTCGAACTATGGCTACACCTTC. Amino acid sequence: CASYGTSPSNYGYTF.

This clone was seen at least ten times. The chain combines TRBV29-1 with TRBJ2-1, with 12 nucleotides matching TRBD2. This CDR3 has 14 amino acids. CDR1 is SQVTM, CDR2 ANQGSEA, per germline. The V and J ends lost 2 bases and 5 bases, in that order; junction bases with no gene match: 1. The DNA of the CDR3 is TGCAGCGTTGAACGACTAGCGGGAGACAATGAGCAGTTCTTC. Translating gives CSVERLAGDNEQFF.

The rearrangement uses TRBV6-2 or TRBV6-3 and TRBJ2-1; 8 nucleotides align to TRBD1. Germline V gene data show CDR1 as MNHEY and CDR2 as SVGEGT. The CDR3 extends over 13 amino acids. With 6 bases clipped from V and 8 bases from J, the junction kept 6 bases outside the gene matches. The CDR3 DNA reads as TGTGCCAGCAGCGCGGACAGGGACTATGAGCAGTTCTTC. Protein: CASSADRDYEQFF.

J is TRBJ1-1 and V is TRBV29-1, with a weak D call TRBD1 (6 bases). From germline, CDR1 is SQVTM and CDR2 ANQGSEA. There are 13 residues in the CDR3. V lost 5 bases and J lost 5, with 15 bases in between. The CDR3 region is CSVTTGIGTEAFF. For the CDR3, the DNA is TGCAGCGTTACCACAGGGATCGGAACTGAAGCTTTCTTT.

V gene TRBV19 combines with J gene TRBJ2-3; 11 positions match TRBD1. J lost 3 bases, V lost 4 bases, and 6 bases had no gene match. CDR1 and CDR2 from the germline V gene are LNHDA and SQIVND (reference sequence). The CDR3 covers 16 residues. This chain's CDR3 is CASSRRTGGDTDTQYF. As DNA, the CDR3 is TGTGCCAGTAGTAGGCGGACAGGGGGCGATACAGATACGCAGTATTTT.

This clone occurred many times. The chain employs TRBV30 and TRBJ1-2, with unresolved D. The CDR3 loop spans 13 amino acids. V lost 5 bases and J 4 bases, leaving 14 bases between the germline ends. Germline assignment: CDR1 GTSNPN and CDR2 SVGIG (reference sequence). The CDR3 DNA is TGTGCCTGGGGCCAGGAACAATTCTATGGCTACACCTTC. Translated: CAWGQEQFYGYTF.

The CDR3 DNA follows: TGTGCCATCAGTGGAGGGTCCCGTTTTTACAATGAGCAGTTCTTC. It encodes CAISGGSRFYNEQFF. The V gene is TRBV10-3, the J gene TRBJ2-1; D may be TRBD2 (5 bases). From germline, CDR1 is ENHRY and CDR2 SYGVKD. The CDR3 consists of 15 residues. The V and J ends lost 4 bases and 4 bases respectively, with 14 bases between them.

The chain joins TRBV15 to TRBJ2-3, with TRBD2 matching over 11 bases. CDR3 length equals 16 residues. CDR1 is LNHNV and CDR2 is YYDKDF in the germline V gene (reference sequence). Germline trimming cut 6 bases from V and 0 bases from J; bases unmatched to any gene: 5. CDR3: CATRTGLAESTDTQYF. The CDR3 DNA follows: TGTGCCACCAGGACGGGACTAGCGGAGAGCACAGATACGCAGTATTTT.

The chain couples TRBV28 to TRBJ1-5; the D gene is possibly TRBD1 (6 bases). The CDR3 totals 15 residues. Germline CDR1 reads MDHEN; CDR2 reads SYDVKM. Trimming shortened V by 10 bases and J by 7 bases, and 23 bases separated the two germline ends. CDR3 sequence: CAILDTGQSPQPQHF. The CDR3 DNA is TGTGCCATCTTAGACACCGGACAGTCACCCCAGCCCCAGCATTTT.

This chain links TRBV7-2 with TRBJ2-1, with unresolved D. CDR1 is SGHTA, CDR2 FQGNSA, per germline. With 0 bases removed from V and 0 bases from J, the gap between germline ends came to 6 bases. This CDR3 is 15 amino acids long. This CDR3 reads CASSLAGSSYNEQFF. The CDR3 nucleotides are TGTGCCAGCAGCTTAGCCGGTAGCTCCTACAATGAGCAGTTCTTC. The whole variable domain, remainder taken from reference TRBV7-2 and TRBJ2-1, is GAGVSQSPSNKVTEKGKDVELRCDPISGHTALYWYRQSLGQGLEFLIYFQGNSAPDKSGLPSDRFSAERTGGSVSTLTIQRTQQEDSAVYLCASSLAGSSYNEQFFGPGTRLTVL.

The V and J genes are TRBV9 and TRBJ2-1; TRBD1 matches 8 bases. Looked up from germline, CDR1 is SGDLS and CDR2 is YYNGEE. V shed 4 bases, J shed 5 bases, and the junction held 11 bases outside the gene matches. The CDR3 consists of 16 residues. CDR3 nucleotide sequence: TGTGCCAGCAGCCCCCGGCCACGACAGGGGAACAATGAGCAGTTCTTC. Protein: CASSPRPRQGNNEQFF.

The CDR3 DNA sequence: TGTGCCAGCAGTTACTCTGGAGCGTACAATGAGCAGTTCTTC. Protein sequence: CASSYSGAYNEQFF. V gene TRBV6-5 combines with J gene TRBJ2-1; unclear D gene. Trimming left V 0 bases short and J 4 bases short, with 7 bases between. The CDR3 spans 14 residues. Germline loops: CDR1 MNHEY, CDR2 SVGAGI.

The chain employs TRBV6-2 or TRBV6-3 and TRBJ2-4; 7 bases are shared with TRBD2. The germline CDR1 and CDR2 sequences are MNHEY and SVGEGT. V gave up 3 bases and J gave up 6 bases; unmatched junction bases: 14. CDR3 length: 17 residues. The CDR3 loop is CASSYSLGGGLVNIQYF. CDR3 bases: TGTGCCAGCAGTTATTCCCTTGGGGGAGGGCTGGTAAACATTCAGTACTTC.

The chain joins TRBV4-3 to TRBJ2-3; D is possibly TRBD1 (6 bases). Trimming took off 1 base at V and 4 bases at J, with 15 bases between the two ends. Germline V gene data show CDR1 as LGHNA and CDR2 as YSLEER. The CDR3 has 16 amino acids. CDR3 DNA: TGCGCCAGCAGCCAAGCTGGGGGCGGAGGCGCAGATACGCAGTATTTT. It translates to CASSQAGGGGADTQYF.

J is TRBJ2-2 and V is TRBV7-9, with TRBD2 matching 7 bases. V lost 5 bases to trimming and J lost 2 bases; unmatched junction nucleotides: 5. The germline gives CDR1 SEHNR, CDR2 FQNEAQ (reference sequence). The CDR3 sequence is 15 residues long. The CDR3 spells CASSPPGGNTGELFF. Here the CDR3 DNA reads TGTGCCAGCAGCCCCCCGGGAGGAAACACCGGGGAGCTGTTTTTT. The full variable domain, rest sourced from reference TRBV7-9 and TRBJ2-2, is DTGVSQNPRHKITKRGQNVTFRCDPISEHNRLYWYRQTLGQGPEFLTYFQNEAQLEKSRLLSDRFSAERPKGSFSTLEIQRTEQGDSAMYLCASSPPGGNTGELFFGEGSRLTVL.

The chain uses TRBV24-1 and TRBJ2-2; perhaps TRBD2 as D (5 bases). V shed 1 base and J shed 4 bases, with 9 bases lying between them. Germline V gene lookup returns CDR1 KGHDR and CDR2 SFDVKD. The CDR3 runs to 15 residues. DNA of the CDR3: TGTGCCACCAGTGATTTACGGGGATCCACCGGGGAGCTGTTTTTT. Residues: CATSDLRGSTGELFF.